The present TCR beta chain was sequenced within a study of T cells in Graves' hyperthyroidism and ophthalmopathy. CDR1 is ENHRY and CDR2 is SYGVKD in the germline V gene. V was clipped by 2 bases and J by 5 bases; unmatched bases: 3. There are 15 residues in the CDR3. This clonotype was counted at least ten times. The antigen remains undetermined. The definition of stable Graves' hyperthyroidism was no ophthalmopathy progression within 18 months. Uncontrolled infections, other autoimmune diseases, pregnancy or lactation led to exclusion of patients. The study's findings and limits: Ophthalmopathy, which appeared later, was predicted by the model a median approximately 6.7 months before onset.

The TCR beta CDR3 regions underwent amplification using RNA transcripts as the source. First-round RT-PCR targeting the TCR CDR3 was performed with the HTBI primer set. TCRdb used MiXCR to reprocess the multiplex PCR reads, holding one entry per CDR3 protein. There are 500,000 to 600,000 distinct CDR3 sequences in the sample; approximately 16% occur only once, and 18% lies in the top ten. The chain joins TRBV10-3 to TRBJ2-3, with 11 bases lining up with TRBD2. The sequence was obtained from a young woman with Graves' hyperthyroidism. The sample comprised blood. CDR3 coding DNA: TGTGCCATCAGTGAGAACCTAGCGGGAGGAGATACGCAGTATTTT. Protein product: CAISENLAGGDTQYF.